Listed here are 29 T cell receptor beta chains from one sample, sequenced in a study of blood T cell repertoires in COVID-19. Clones were sequenced by immunoSEQ multiplex PCR, and TCRdb holds only the in-frame ones, with some missing. The sample contains 200,000 to 250,000 clones, 70% to 90% of which appear only once. The specimen sequenced was peripheral blood. All receptors come from a man aged 50 or older with COVID-19, enrolled during active disease.

The rearrangement uses TRBV6-5 and TRBJ1-5; D gene ambiguous. CDR1 is MNHEY, CDR2 SVGAGI, per germline. V was clipped by 2 bases and J by 8 bases, with 10 bases between them. This CDR3 has 13 amino acids. The CDR3 nucleotides read TGTGCCAGCAGTTACCTGGTGTCGGAGCCCCAGCATTTT. This gives the protein CASSYLVSEPQHF.

CDR3 in DNA: TGTGCCAGCAGCCAAGACTGGCCAAACACCGGGGAGCTGTTTTTT. This codes for CASSQDWPNTGELFF. The V and J genes are TRBV3-1 (or the pseudogene TRBV3-2) and TRBJ2-2; D remains ambiguous. Deletions cut 0 bases from V and 2 bases from J, with 7 bases between. This CDR3 has 15 residues. Germline lookup yields CDR1 LGHDT and CDR2 YNNKEL (reference sequence).

The chain couples TRBV14 to TRBJ2-1, with 9 bases fitting TRBD1. Trimming cost V 3 bases and J 4 bases; bases outside gene matches: 13. In germline, CDR1 is SGHDN, CDR2 FVKESK. There are 18 residues in the CDR3. In nucleotides, the CDR3 is TGTGCCAGCAGCCACCCTCCGCTGGGACAGGGCAGGTACAATGAGCAGTTCTTC. It is translated as CASSHPPLGQGRYNEQFF.

V gene TRBV27 combines with J gene TRBJ2-7; 8 bases are a match to TRBD1. Germline lookup yields CDR1 MNHEY and CDR2 SMNVEV (reference sequence). V gave up 5 bases and J gave up 7 bases; unmatched junction bases: 13. This CDR3 spans 15 amino acids. For the CDR3, the DNA is TGTGCCAGCAGTCCCCGACAGGGGCCCTCGGGAGAGCAGTACTTC. Translating gives CASSPRQGPSGEQYF.

The chain links TRBV5-6 to TRBJ2-3; perhaps TRBD2 as D (6 bases). This CDR3 is 17 amino acids long. Germline CDR1 reads SGHDT; CDR2 reads YYEEEE. V was cut by 2 bases and J by 4 bases, with 20 bases left in between. The CDR3 here is CASSFIGFAGTPDTQYF. In DNA form, the CDR3 reads TGTGCCAGCAGCTTTATTGGGTTCGCGGGGACCCCAGATACGCAGTATTTT.

V usage is TRBV9 and J usage is TRBJ2-3; 11 nucleotides agree with TRBD2. Germline V gene data show CDR1 as SGDLS and CDR2 as YYNGEE. Trimming at V came to 4 bases and at J to 3 bases, leaving 7 bases not matched to a gene. The CDR3 sequence is 16 residues long. In DNA form, the CDR3 reads TGTGCCAGCAGCTTACGACTAGCGGGAAAAACAGATACGCAGTATTTT. This sequence encodes CASSLRLAGKTDTQYF. Combining the CDR3 with reference TRBV9 and TRBJ2-3 gives the whole variable domain DSGVTQTPKHLITATGQRVTLRCSPRSGDLSVYWYQQSLDQGLQFLIQYYNGEERAKGNILERFSAQQFPDLHSELNLSSLELGDSALYFCASSLRLAGKTDTQYFGPGTRLTVL.

V is TRBV9 and J is TRBJ1-2, with 10 bases lining up with TRBD1. Germline lookup yields CDR1 SGDLS and CDR2 YYNGEE. This CDR3 is built from 15 residues. V dropped 6 bases and J dropped 8; count of bases not matched to a gene: 13. The CDR3 region has the DNA TGTGCCAGCACCAAAACCGGGACAGGGGTTTACGGCTACACCTTC. It yields the protein CASTKTGTGVYGYTF.

The J gene is TRBJ1-1, the V gene TRBV5-8; unclear D gene. V lost 4 bases to trimming and J lost 0 bases, with 10 bases between them. In germline, CDR1 is SGHTS, CDR2 YDEGEE. The CDR3 loop spans 14 amino acids. The DNA of the CDR3 is TGTGCCAGCAGCCGTGGACTCCTGAACACTGAAGCTTTCTTT. Amino acid sequence: CASSRGLLNTEAFF.

This clone showed up just once. This chain links TRBV6-5 with TRBJ1-6; tentative D call: TRBD1 (5 bases). Trimming removed 4 bases at V and 7 bases at J, with 11 bases between. Germline V CDR1 and CDR2: MNHEY, SVGAGI. This CDR3 contains 14 residues. The CDR3 sequence is CASSWTPQNSPLHF. The CDR3 nucleotides read TGTGCCAGCAGTTGGACACCCCAAAATTCACCCCTCCACTTT.

The DNA for the CDR3 is TGCGCCAGCAGCCAAGGACAGGACAGGGTTGAAGAGCAGTACTTC. Amino acid sequence: CASSQGQDRVEEQYF. The V and J genes are TRBV4-3 and TRBJ2-7; 8 positions match TRBD1. The V segment lost 1 base and the J segment 7 bases; nucleotides outside the gene matches: 9. The CDR3 totals 15 residues. Germline loops: CDR1 LGHNA, CDR2 YSLEER.

V gene TRBV12-3 or TRBV12-4 combines with J gene TRBJ2-7; possible D gene TRBD1, 6 bases. This CDR3 is built from 12 residues. Trimming cost V 4 bases and J 9 bases, with 13 bases left between them. The CDR3 DNA sequence: TGTGCCAGCAGTTCTAGGACAGCCCTGCAGTACTTC. This sequence encodes CASSSRTALQYF.

This clone was seen more than once but under ten times. This rearrangement joins TRBV24-1 to TRBJ2-7; TRBD2 matches at 14 bases. The CDR3 extends over 15 amino acids. V dropped 4 bases and J dropped 9; count of bases not matched to a gene: 7. Germline CDR1 KGHDR, CDR2 SFDVKD. The CDR3 nucleotides read TGTGCCACCAGTGAGGGGGGACTAGCGGGAGAACGGCAGTACTTC. It is translated as CATSEGGLAGERQYF.

This chain links TRBV19 with TRBJ1-4; perhaps TRBD1 as D (6 bases). Trimming removed 7 bases from V and 7 bases from J, with 19 bases in between. The CDR3 is 15 residues long. In germline, CDR1 is LNHDA, CDR2 SQIVND (reference sequence). CDR3 protein: CASTETGVSVEKLFF. For the CDR3, the DNA is TGTGCCAGTACCGAGACAGGTGTATCCGTTGAAAAACTGTTTTTT. The full variable domain, its missing parts supplied by reference TRBV19 and TRBJ1-4, is DGGITQSPKYLFRKEGQNVTLSCEQNLNHDAMYWYRQDPGQGLRLIYYSQIVNDFQKGDIAEGYSVSREKKESFPLTVTSAQKNPTAFYLCASTETGVSVEKLFFGSGTQLSVL.

The rearrangement joins TRBV28 to TRBJ2-1; 8 bases match TRBD1. The germline V gene encodes CDR1 MDHEN and CDR2 SYDVKM. CDR3 length: 14 amino acids. J gave up 4 bases and V 7 bases, and 6 bases lay outside the gene matches. This chain's CDR3 is CASTVTGAYNEQFF. DNA of the CDR3: TGTGCCAGCACCGTGACAGGGGCGTACAATGAGCAGTTCTTC.

The genes are TRBV19 and TRBJ2-7, with 8 bases that match TRBD2. The CDR3 is 15 residues long. CDR1 LNHDA and CDR2 SQIVND come from the germline V gene (reference sequence). V dropped 4 bases and J dropped 7; count of bases not matched to a gene: 12. The CDR3 loop reads CASSSGTSLSGEQYF. The CDR3, as DNA: TGTGCCAGTAGTAGCGGGACTAGTCTATCGGGGGAGCAGTACTTC.

This clone was seen only a few times. The chain is built from TRBV15 and TRBJ2-6; no clear D. Trimming removed 8 bases at V and 0 bases at J, with 14 bases between. The CDR3 is 16 amino acids. Germline V gives CDR1 LNHNV, CDR2 YYDKDF (reference sequence). CDR3 nucleotide sequence: TGTGCCACCCGTCCCCCCCCTAGCTCTGGGGCCAACGTCCTGACTTTC. It translates to CATRPPPSSGANVLTF. The full variable domain, rest sourced from reference TRBV15 and TRBJ2-6, is DAMVIQNPRYQVTQFGKPVTLSCSQTLNHNVMYWYQQKSSQAPKLLFHYYDKDFNNEADTPDNFQSRRPNTSFCFLDIRSPGLGDTAMYLCATRPPPSSGANVLTFGAGSRLTVL.

V and J are TRBV5-4 and TRBJ1-6; the match to TRBD1 covers 11 bases. The CDR3 contains 14 residues. V shed 5 bases and J 10 bases; nucleotides not matched to a gene: 5. Germline V gene lookup returns CDR1 SGHNT and CDR2 YYREEE (reference sequence). The CDR3, as DNA: TGTGCCAGCAGAGTGGGACAGGGGGTATCACCCCTCCACTTT. Residues: CASRVGQGVSPLHF.

The chain is built from TRBV3-1 (or the pseudogene TRBV3-2) and TRBJ2-7; the D gene is possibly TRBD1 (5 bases). Trimming cost V 2 bases and J 7 bases, with 12 bases left between them. CDR3 length: 13 residues. Germline lookup yields CDR1 LGHDT and CDR2 YNNKEL (reference sequence). The CDR3: CASSQRGGREQYF. Written as DNA, the CDR3 is TGTGCCAGCAGCCAAAGGGGTGGGCGGGAGCAGTACTTC.

V usage is TRBV2 and J usage is TRBJ1-6; D is possibly TRBD1 (6 bases). V dropped 5 bases and J dropped 1 base, with 12 bases sitting between them. Germline V gene lookup returns CDR1 SNHLY and CDR2 FYNNEI. The CDR3 has 16 residues. The CDR3 DNA is TGTGCCAGCAGTAGATTAACAGGGTCCTATAATTCACCCCTCCACTTT. Protein sequence: CASSRLTGSYNSPLHF.

The chain combines TRBV5-4 with TRBJ1-1, with D perhaps matching TRBD1 (5 bases). V was cut by 3 bases and J by 0 bases, with 12 bases left in between. Germline CDR1 is SGHNT and CDR2 is YYREEE (reference sequence). The CDR3 runs 15 residues. This chain's CDR3 is CASSSMTAMNTEAFF. CDR3 nucleotides: TGTGCCAGCAGCTCAATGACAGCCATGAACACTGAAGCTTTCTTT.

The rearrangement links TRBV19 to TRBJ1-2; TRBD1 matches 11 bases. The length of the CDR3 is 16 residues. Trimming at V came to 6 bases and at J to 3 bases, leaving 9 bases not matched to a gene. Germline lookup yields CDR1 LNHDA and CDR2 SQIVND (reference sequence). The DNA for the CDR3 is TGTGCCAGTAGAGATGGACAGGGGGCGTTGGACTATGGCTACACCTTC. Amino acid sequence: CASRDGQGALDYGYTF.

This clone was counted once. The V call is TRBV9, the J call TRBJ2-1; TRBD1 aligns across 8 bases. Germline V gene data show CDR1 as SGDLS and CDR2 as YYNGEE. V dropped 0 bases and J dropped 8; count of bases not matched to a gene: 7. The CDR3 contains 15 residues. The CDR3 DNA reads as TGTGCCAGCAGCGTAGGTGGCAGGGGGCGCGATGAGCAGTTCTTC. Its protein is CASSVGGRGRDEQFF.

CDR3 sequence reads: CASSQESRGGGYTF. The CDR3, as DNA: TGTGCCAGCAGCCAAGAAAGCAGGGGTGGTGGCTACACCTTC. The gene calls are TRBV3-1 (or the pseudogene TRBV3-2) and TRBJ1-2; D may be TRBD1 (6 bases). The CDR3 runs to 14 residues. Trimming removed 0 bases at V and 7 bases at J, with 12 bases between. The germline CDR1 and CDR2 sequences are LGHDT and YNNKEL (reference sequence).

The chain combines TRBV19 with TRBJ1-2, with TRBD1 matching 9 bases. The CDR3 consists of 14 residues. After removal of 5 bases from V and 4 bases from J, the junction contained 5 bases not matched to a gene. CDR1 and CDR2 (germline): LNHDA, SQIVND (reference sequence). CDR3 nucleotide sequence: TGTGCCAGTAGTGGTACAGGGGGCAGCTATGGCTACACCTTC. Translation: CASSGTGGSYGYTF. Combining the CDR3 with reference TRBV19 and TRBJ1-2 gives the whole variable domain DGGITQSPKYLFRKEGQNVTLSCEQNLNHDAMYWYRQDPGQGLRLIYYSQIVNDFQKGDIAEGYSVSREKKESFPLTVTSAQKNPTAFYLCASSGTGGSYGYTFGSGTRLTVV.

The rearrangement uses TRBV7-9 and TRBJ1-5, with 8 bases fitting TRBD1. This CDR3 has 17 amino acids. J was trimmed by 1 base and V by 6 bases; bases with no gene match: 11. Germline CDR1 reads SEHNR; CDR2 reads FQNEAQ (reference sequence). The CDR3 DNA reads as TGTGCCAGCAGTTATGCAGGACAGGGTCTAAGCAATCAGCCCCAGCATTTT. Translated: CASSYAGQGLSNQPQHF.

This chain uses TRBV6-2 or TRBV6-3 with TRBJ1-1; D remains unclear. V lost 2 bases, J lost 3 bases, and 13 bases lay in between. The CDR3 is 15 residues long. The germline gives CDR1 MNHEY, CDR2 SVGEGT. The CDR3 region has the DNA TGTGCCAGCAGTTACCCCATTGCCCAGTACACTGAAGCTTTCTTT. The encoded protein is CASSYPIAQYTEAFF.

This clone showed up just a few times. The chain joins TRBV19 to TRBJ1-2, with TRBD1 matching over 7 bases. V was pared by 4 bases and J by 2 bases, with 1 base of the junction left unmatched. The CDR3 runs 13 residues. Germline V gene lookup returns CDR1 LNHDA and CDR2 SQIVND (reference sequence). This chain's CDR3 is CASSRDRNYGYTF. In nucleotides, the CDR3 is TGTGCCAGTAGTAGGGACAGAAACTATGGCTACACCTTC.

Written as DNA, the CDR3 is TGTGCCAGCAGCTCGACTAGCGGGGGGAACACAGATACGCAGTATTTT. Translation: CASSSTSGGNTDTQYF. The V gene is TRBV7-2, the J gene TRBJ2-3; 13 bases align to TRBD2. Germline CDR1 reads SGHTA; CDR2 reads FQGNSA. V dropped 4 bases and J dropped 2; count of bases not matched to a gene: 3. CDR3 length equals 16 residues.

The rearrangement links TRBV7-6 to TRBJ1-5; TRBD1 agrees at 9 bases. Per the germline V gene, CDR1 is SGHVS and CDR2 is FNYEAQ. V was pared by 5 bases and J by 2 bases, with 7 bases of the junction left unmatched. The CDR3 extends over 16 amino acids. CDR3 sequence reads: CASSQTGGGGNQPQHF. The CDR3 nucleotides read TGTGCCAGCAGCCAAACAGGGGGCGGTGGCAATCAGCCCCAGCATTTT.